The 17 T cell receptor beta chains below come from one sample, sequenced in a study of technical replicates of blood from several donors. This table comes from immunoSEQ multiplex PCR, and its TCRdb copy is limited to in-frame clones, with some not included. The table lists 84,000 or so clones, roughly 94% of them singletons, with around 0.25% in the top ten. Sequencing was done on a sample of T cells isolated from PBMCs. The receptors come from a human donor in good health.

The gene calls are TRBV2 and TRBJ2-7; D uncertain. The CDR3 covers 15 residues. The V gene's germline CDR1 is SNHLY and CDR2 FYNNEI. V lost 8 bases and J lost 0, with 17 bases in between. The chain's CDR3 is CASCWAPRSSYEQYF. The CDR3 DNA reads as TGTGCCAGCTGTTGGGCACCACGAAGCTCCTACGAGCAGTACTTC.

The chain carries TRBV28 and TRBJ2-7, with D perhaps matching TRBD1 (6 bases). The CDR3 has 15 residues. V was trimmed by 6 bases and J by 4 bases, leaving 19 bases between them. From germline, CDR1 is MDHEN and CDR2 SYDVKM. As DNA, the CDR3 is TGTGCCAGCAGAATGACGACAACTAGGGGGTACGAGCAGTACTTC. This sequence encodes CASRMTTTRGYEQYF.

The chain links TRBV6-5 to TRBJ1-2, with D possibly being TRBD1 (6 bases). This CDR3 comprises 12 residues. Trimming cost V 7 bases and J 6 bases, with 12 bases left between them. Germline V lookup: CDR1 MNHEY, CDR2 SVGAGI. The CDR3 sequence: CASNNRADGYTF. In nucleotides, the CDR3 is TGTGCCAGCAACAACAGGGCTGATGGCTACACCTTC.

This chain links TRBV5-1 with TRBJ1-5; D might be TRBD1 (5 bases). The ends were cut back, 0 bases at V and 3 bases at J, with 10 bases in the middle. The CDR3 runs 15 residues. Germline V CDR1 and CDR2: SGHRS, YFSETQ. CDR3 DNA sequence: TGCGCCAGCAGCTTGGTCGGGGGGACCAATCAGCCCCAGCATTTT. This translates into CASSLVGGTNQPQHF.

The chain has TRBV5-1 and TRBJ1-1; D possibly corresponds to TRBD1 (6 bases). Trimming took off 5 bases at V and 7 bases at J, with 18 bases between the two ends. The CDR3 has 14 residues. Germline loops: CDR1 SGHRS, CDR2 YFSETQ. The CDR3: CASRLRQTGDEAFF. The CDR3 DNA reads as TGCGCCAGCAGACTGAGACAGACAGGAGATGAAGCTTTCTTT.

This clone appeared once. The rearrangement joins TRBV5-6 to TRBJ2-3, with 8 bases identical to TRBD1. In germline, CDR1 is SGHDT, CDR2 YYEEEE. This CDR3 is 16 amino acids long. V trimming: 5 bases; J trimming: 4 bases; junction bases outside the gene matches: 12. The CDR3 DNA follows: TGTGCCAGCAGGTCCCGACAGGGGCTTCTCCCAGATACGCAGTATTTT. Translated: CASRSRQGLLPDTQYF.

The CDR3 DNA follows: TGTGCCAGCAGTTTACAGGGTGCTGAAGCTTTCTTT. Translated: CASSLQGAEAFF. V usage is TRBV28 and J usage is TRBJ1-1; possibly TRBD1 for D (5 bases). The CDR3 has 12 residues. V gave up 2 bases and J gave up 6 bases, with 7 bases separating them. In germline, CDR1 is MDHEN, CDR2 SYDVKM.

The rearrangement links TRBV27 to TRBJ1-1; TRBD1 is a possible D gene (5 bases). This CDR3 comprises 13 residues. Germline V CDR1 and CDR2: MNHEY, SMNVEV (reference sequence). Between the trimmed V and J ends, which lost 6 bases and 3 bases, there was a span of 11 bases. DNA for the CDR3: TGTGCCAGCAGCGTTGGAGGGGACACTGAAGCTTTCTTT. Protein: CASSVGGDTEAFF.

The gene calls are TRBV4-1 and TRBJ1-2; D is uncertain. Trimming removed 0 bases at V and 6 bases at J, with 11 bases between. The CDR3 extends over 14 amino acids. The V gene's germline CDR1 is MGHRA and CDR2 YSYEKL. The CDR3 is CASSQEREEDGYTF. The DNA for the CDR3 is TGCGCCAGCAGCCAAGAAAGGGAGGAGGATGGCTACACCTTC.

The genes are TRBV6-4 and TRBJ2-1, with 8 bases aligning to TRBD2. This CDR3 region has 15 residues. Looked up from germline, CDR1 is MRHNA and CDR2 is SNTAGT. The trim removed 8 bases at V and 5 bases at J, leaving 11 bases unmatched. CDR3 residues: CASQREAGVNNEQFF. The CDR3 coding sequence is TGTGCCAGCCAGCGGGAAGCGGGAGTGAACAATGAGCAGTTCTTC.

V and J are TRBV7-9 and TRBJ2-5; weak D call: TRBD2 (7 bases). Trimming cost V 5 bases and J 5 bases, with 21 bases left between them. The CDR3 totals 16 residues. Germline lookup yields CDR1 SEHNR and CDR2 FQNEAQ (reference sequence). The CDR3 sequence is CASSDHVGGAPETQYF. CDR3 in DNA: TGTGCCAGCAGCGATCATGTGGGGGGGGCCCCTGAGACCCAGTACTTC. Filled out from reference TRBV7-9 and TRBJ2-5, the complete variable domain reads DTGVSQNPRHKITKRGQNVTFRCDPISEHNRLYWYRQTLGQGPEFLTYFQNEAQLEKSRLLSDRFSAERPKGSFSTLEIQRTEQGDSAMYLCASSDHVGGAPETQYFGPGTRLLVL.

This chain links TRBV11-3 with TRBJ2-1; a weak D match, TRBD1 (7 bases). This CDR3 has 14 amino acids. CDR1 and CDR2 from the germline V gene are SGHNT and YENEEA. V was trimmed by 5 bases and J by 7 bases, leaving 15 bases between them. As DNA, the CDR3 is TGTGCCAGCAGCCCCCTCAGGGGGGCTAATGAGCAGTTCTTC. It translates to CASSPLRGANEQFF.

This rearrangement joins TRBV27 to TRBJ1-1, with D tentatively TRBD1 (6 bases). Germline V CDR1 and CDR2: MNHEY, SMNVEV (reference sequence). V dropped 6 bases and J dropped 6 bases, with 17 bases sitting between them. This CDR3 spans 14 amino acids. The CDR3 DNA reads as TGTGCCAGCAGCCCATTCGGACAGAGTCCTGAAGCTTTCTTT. As protein: CASSPFGQSPEAFF.

The chain has TRBV7-9 and TRBJ1-2; D perhaps matches TRBD1 (5 bases). Germline CDR1 SEHNR, CDR2 FQNEAQ (reference sequence). V dropped 7 bases and J dropped 7 bases, with 19 bases sitting between them. The CDR3 contains 14 residues. The CDR3 DNA reads TGTGCCAGCACCCTGGGTCCTGGGGGGTCTGGCTACACCTTC. Translation: CASTLGPGGSGYTF.

The chain joins TRBV2 to TRBJ2-7; a weak D match, TRBD2 (6 bases). V was cut by 4 bases and J by 0 bases, with 7 bases left in between. This CDR3 is built from 13 residues. In germline, CDR1 is SNHLY, CDR2 FYNNEI. CDR3 in DNA: TGTGCCAGCAGTGGCGGGACCTCCTACGAGCAGTACTTC. Translated: CASSGGTSYEQYF.

V usage is TRBV9 and J usage is TRBJ2-2; D gene ambiguous. Germline CDR1 reads SGDLS; CDR2 reads YYNGEE. This CDR3 is built from 15 residues. The germline V and J ends were trimmed by 0 bases and 0 bases, with 6 bases remaining between them. This chain's CDR3 is CASSVVQSNTGELFF. CDR3 bases: TGTGCCAGCAGCGTAGTTCAGTCGAACACCGGGGAGCTGTTTTTT.

The genes are TRBV4-2 and TRBJ1-2; D gene unclear. The CDR3 consists of 17 residues. The V end lost 3 bases, the J end lost 6 bases, and 23 bases lay between the germline ends. In germline, CDR1 is LGHNA, CDR2 YNFKEQ. The CDR3 here is CASSQGSIADLIHGYTF. CDR3 nucleotide sequence: TGTGCCAGCAGCCAGGGATCAATAGCGGATTTGATCCATGGCTACACCTTC.